The 22 T cell receptor beta chains in this list originate from one sample, sequenced in a study of CD8 T cells in ankylosing spondylitis. TCRdb passed the 5' RACE reads through MiXCR, listing each CDR3 protein once. The sample has approximately 210,000 distinct CDR3 sequences; roughly 13% are singletons. Sequenced input: blood, either unsorted or a sorted T cell fraction (not recorded which). These receptors all come from a male donor with ankylosing spondylitis or in good health (not recorded which).

The J gene is TRBJ1-5, the V gene TRBV9, with D unresolved. The CDR3 is made up of 14 amino acids. Germline lookup yields CDR1 SGDLS and CDR2 YYNGEE. V lost 0 bases and J 9 bases, leaving 13 bases between the germline ends. The CDR3 loop is CASSVDFGGGPQHF. The CDR3 nucleotides are TGTGCCAGCAGCGTAGATTTTGGAGGTGGGCCCCAGCATTTT.

The chain recombines TRBV12-3 or TRBV12-4 with TRBJ1-2; D unclear. V was cut by 3 bases and J by 5 bases, with 16 bases left in between. This CDR3 contains 15 residues. The CDR3 loop reads CASSFYATAWYGYTF. CDR3 nucleotides: TGTGCCAGCAGTTTTTACGCGACCGCTTGGTATGGCTACACCTTC.

This clonotype was detected a few times. The rearrangement links TRBV5-1 to TRBJ2-3; D may correspond to TRBD1 or TRBD2 (5 bases each). The germline V gene encodes CDR1 SGHRS and CDR2 YFSETQ. The ends were cut back, 1 base at V and 2 bases at J, with 11 bases in the middle. CDR3 size: 15 residues. The DNA of the CDR3 is TGCGCCAGCAGCTTGCAGGGACCTCACACAGATACGCAGTATTTT. Protein product: CASSLQGPHTDTQYF.

In its sample, this clonotype was seen a few times. This chain connects TRBV20-1 to TRBJ1-1; D gene ambiguous. Trimming removed 6 bases from V and 7 bases from J, with 9 bases in between. Looked up from germline, CDR1 is DFQATT and CDR2 is SNEGSKA (reference sequence). The CDR3 has 10 amino acids. The CDR3 loop reads CSAAQNEAFF. For the CDR3, the DNA is TGCAGTGCAGCCCAGAATGAAGCTTTCTTT.

This clonotype came up a few times. This chain links TRBV5-1 with TRBJ1-1; D might be TRBD1 (5 bases). From germline, CDR1 is SGHRS and CDR2 YFSETQ. The CDR3 is 13 residues long. V lost 5 bases and J lost 2, with 10 bases in between. The DNA for the CDR3 is TGCGCCAGCAGAGGAGGACAAAACACTGAAGCTTTCTTT. Amino acid sequence: CASRGGQNTEAFF.

This clonotype occurred a few times. The V and J genes are TRBV2 and TRBJ2-7, with 8 positions matching TRBD1. The CDR3 runs 15 residues. V gave up 6 bases and J gave up 3 bases; unmatched junction bases: 10. Germline V lookup: CDR1 SNHLY, CDR2 FYNNEI. Here the CDR3 DNA reads TGTGCCAGCAGAGCCGGGACAGGTAGCTTCTACGAGCAGTACTTC. As protein: CASRAGTGSFYEQYF.

The J gene is TRBJ1-2, the V gene TRBV27; 10 positions match TRBD1. The CDR3 extends over 17 amino acids. The germline V gene encodes CDR1 MNHEY and CDR2 SMNVEV (reference sequence). The trim removed 7 bases at V and 4 bases at J, leaving 15 bases unmatched. The CDR3 DNA reads TGTGCCAGCACCTCCCGGACAGGGGGGTCTGCCTTCTATGGCTACACCTTC. This sequence encodes CASTSRTGGSAFYGYTF.

This clonotype was found many times. The chain recombines TRBV12-3 or TRBV12-4 with TRBJ2-3; D not resolved. Trimming took off 3 bases at V and 0 bases at J, with 7 bases between the two ends. CDR3 length equals 14 residues. CDR3 sequence: CASSLSTSTDTQYF. The CDR3 coding sequence is TGTGCCAGCAGTTTGTCCACCAGCACAGATACGCAGTATTTT.

The rearrangement links TRBV21-1 to TRBJ1-1; the table's D call of TRBD1 was not tested on the DNA. TRBV21-1 is described as a pseudogene. The CDR3 totals 16 residues. The CDR3 DNA follows: TGTGCCAGCAGCAAAAGGCAGGGGGCCAAGAACACTGAAGCTTTCTTT. Encoded protein: CASSKRQGAKNTEAFF.

The chain is built from TRBV2 and TRBJ2-3, with no clear D. V lost 5 bases, J lost 4 bases, and 10 bases lay in between. Germline loops: CDR1 SNHLY, CDR2 FYNNEI. This CDR3 contains 13 residues. The CDR3 sequence: CASSPLVPDTQYF. CDR3 bases: TGTGCCAGCAGTCCGCTAGTTCCAGATACGCAGTATTTT. The entire variable domain, with the rest obtained from reference TRBV2 and TRBJ2-3, is as follows: EPEVTQTPSHQVTQMGQEVILRCVPISNHLYFYWYRQILGQKVEFLVSFYNNEISEKSEIFDDQFSVERPDGSNFTLKIRSTKLEDSAMYFCASSPLVPDTQYFGPGTRLTVL.

This rearrangement joins TRBV5-1 to TRBJ2-1; D is possibly TRBD1 (6 bases). The V end was cut by 2 bases, the J end by 8 bases, with 11 bases between. The CDR3 extends over 13 amino acids. The germline V gene has CDR1 SGHRS and CDR2 YFSETQ. CDR3 amino acids: CASSLTGFHEQFF. CDR3 DNA sequence: TGCGCCAGCAGCTTAACAGGGTTCCATGAGCAGTTCTTC. Full variable domain (missing parts from reference TRBV5-1 and TRBJ2-1): KAGVTQTPRYLIKTRGQQVTLSCSPISGHRSVSWYQQTPGQGLQFLFEYFSETQRNKGNFPGRFSGRQFSNSRSEMNVSTLELGDSALYLCASSLTGFHEQFFGPGTRLTVL.

In its sample, this clonotype was seen a few times. The V gene is TRBV27, the J gene TRBJ2-3; 8 bases agree with TRBD2. The V gene's germline CDR1 is MNHEY and CDR2 SMNVEV (reference sequence). J gave up 6 bases and V 6 bases, and 14 bases lay outside the gene matches. The CDR3 sequence is 16 residues long. The CDR3 DNA follows: TGTGCCAGCAGCAACATAGCGGGACTGGCTCGGGATACGCAGTATTTT. It specifies CASSNIAGLARDTQYF.

The CDR3 coding sequence is TGCGCCAGCAGCCGGGACAGGGGTAATTCACCCCTCCACTTT. Amino acids: CASSRDRGNSPLHF. The chain couples TRBV10-1 to TRBJ1-6; 10 bases agree with TRBD1. The V gene end was trimmed by 6 bases and the J gene end by 6 bases; junction bases not matched to a gene: 2. Germline assignment: CDR1 WNHNN and CDR2 SYGVQD (reference sequence). The CDR3 is 14 residues long.

The table lists this clonotype with a few counts. The chain recombines TRBV5-1 with TRBJ2-4; D is unclear. Trimming took off 0 bases at V and 0 bases at J, with 13 bases between the two ends. Germline CDR1 and CDR2: SGHRS and YFSETQ. The CDR3 sequence is 17 residues long. The CDR3 region has the DNA TGCGCCAGCAGCTTGGCCTTGACGGACCTAGCCAAAAACATTCAGTACTTC. Its translation: CASSLALTDLAKNIQYF. Variable domain in full (rest from reference TRBV5-1 and TRBJ2-4): KAGVTQTPRYLIKTRGQQVTLSCSPISGHRSVSWYQQTPGQGLQFLFEYFSETQRNKGNFPGRFSGRQFSNSRSEMNVSTLELGDSALYLCASSLALTDLAKNIQYFGAGTRLSVL.

This clonotype showed up just a few times. This sequence joins TRBV4-1 and TRBJ2-1; D remains ambiguous. CDR3 size: 13 residues. CDR1 and CDR2 (germline): MGHRA, YSYEKL. V was clipped by 3 bases and J by 6 bases, with 9 bases between them. The CDR3 region has the DNA TGCGCCAGCAGCCATTTCCCTAGCAATGAGCAGTTCTTC. Translation gives CASSHFPSNEQFF.

The chain couples TRBV5-1 to TRBJ2-1, with TRBD2 matching over 11 bases. The CDR3 covers 17 residues. CDR1 SGHRS and CDR2 YFSETQ come from the germline V gene. V shed 0 bases and J 4 bases; nucleotides not matched to a gene: 6. In nucleotides, the CDR3 is TGCGCCAGCAGCTTGGGACCGGGACTAGCGGCATACAATGAGCAGTTCTTC. It translates to CASSLGPGLAAYNEQFF.

This clonotype was counted only a few times. CDR3: CASSQDAGQPQHF. In nucleotides, the CDR3 is TGCGCCAGCAGCCAAGATGCGGGGCAGCCCCAGCATTTT. This chain connects TRBV4-1 to TRBJ1-5; no firm D call. This CDR3 contains 13 residues. The germline V and J ends were trimmed by 0 bases and 7 bases, with 7 bases remaining between them. From germline, CDR1 is MGHRA and CDR2 YSYEKL.

The J gene is TRBJ2-7, the V gene TRBV20-1; the D is unclear. The CDR3 consists of 14 residues. From germline, CDR1 is DFQATT and CDR2 SNEGSKA (reference sequence). Trimming removed 0 bases at V and 3 bases at J, with 12 bases between. DNA for the CDR3: TGCAGTGCTAGAGATTTGGGTGAAGTCTACGAGCAGTACTTC. Protein product: CSARDLGEVYEQYF.

There are a few counts of this clonotype. V is TRBV24-1 and J is TRBJ2-1; 10 positions match TRBD2. There are 16 residues in the CDR3. V gave up 6 bases and J gave up 4 bases; unmatched junction bases: 8. Per the germline V gene, CDR1 is KGHDR and CDR2 is SFDVKD. CDR3 sequence (DNA): TGTGCCACCAGTTCCTCGAGCGGGGGGGCATACAATGAGCAGTTCTTC. Translating it yields CATSSSSGGAYNEQFF.

The table lists this clonotype with many counts. CDR3 sequence: CASSFEGAVETQYF. In DNA, the CDR3 is TGTGCCAGCAGTTTTGAGGGGGCGGTTGAGACCCAGTACTTC. The chain uses TRBV12-3 or TRBV12-4 and TRBJ2-5; 7 bases agree with TRBD1. The CDR3 is made up of 14 amino acids. The V gene end was trimmed by 3 bases and the J gene end by 5 bases; junction bases not matched to a gene: 6.

This clonotype turned up a few times. This chain connects TRBV19 to TRBJ1-1, with D maybe TRBD1 (5 bases). Germline V gene sequence: CDR1 LNHDA, CDR2 SQIVND (reference sequence). This CDR3 comprises 14 residues. V was trimmed by 1 base and J by 5 bases, leaving 11 bases between them. The chain's CDR3 is CASSIVTGHTEAFF. CDR3 bases: TGTGCCAGTAGTATAGTAACGGGGCATACTGAAGCTTTCTTT.

The chain combines TRBV11-2 with TRBJ2-6; a possible D gene is TRBD1 (6 bases). This CDR3 has 18 residues. The V gene's germline CDR1 is SGHAT and CDR2 FQNNGV. V was pared by 5 bases and J by 0 bases, with 17 bases between. The CDR3 DNA is TGTGCCAGCAGCCCCAGGCCGGGACATCCCTCTGGGGCCAACGTCCTGACTTTC. It is translated as CASSPRPGHPSGANVLTF.